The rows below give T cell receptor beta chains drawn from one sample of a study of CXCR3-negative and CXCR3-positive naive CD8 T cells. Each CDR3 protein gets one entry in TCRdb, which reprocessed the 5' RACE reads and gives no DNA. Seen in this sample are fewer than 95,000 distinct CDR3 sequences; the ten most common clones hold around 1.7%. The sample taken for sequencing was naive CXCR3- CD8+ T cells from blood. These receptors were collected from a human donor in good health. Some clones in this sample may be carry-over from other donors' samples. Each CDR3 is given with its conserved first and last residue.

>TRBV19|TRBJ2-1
CASSIGAGGRYNEQFF
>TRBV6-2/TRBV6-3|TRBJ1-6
CASSYSDGRNSPLHF
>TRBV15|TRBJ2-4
CATSSGGGAKNIQYF
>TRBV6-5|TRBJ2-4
CASSYSSGRGNIQYF
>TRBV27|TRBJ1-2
CASSLKGGFDGYTF
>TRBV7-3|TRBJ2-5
CASSLLAGATPGETQYF
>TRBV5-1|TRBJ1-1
CASSFGQGTEAFF
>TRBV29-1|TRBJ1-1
CSVVVLNTEAFF
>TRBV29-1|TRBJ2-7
CSVEVTSGTGPYEQYF
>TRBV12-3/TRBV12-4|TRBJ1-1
CASSLEAGGGEAFF
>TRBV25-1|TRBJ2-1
CASSDRSSYNEQFF
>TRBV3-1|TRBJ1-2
CASSQVLYGYTF
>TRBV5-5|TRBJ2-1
CASSPSGALGDNEQFF
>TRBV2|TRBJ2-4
CASSEPGGKNIQYF
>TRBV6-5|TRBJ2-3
CASSGRNLRDTQYF
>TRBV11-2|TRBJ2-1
CASREGANEQFF
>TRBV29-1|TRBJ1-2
CSVGAGYYGYTF
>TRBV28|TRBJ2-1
CASSLMGDNEQFF
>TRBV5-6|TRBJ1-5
CASSLMGEGNQPQHF
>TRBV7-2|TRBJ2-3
CASSLDGSGGPSTDTQYF
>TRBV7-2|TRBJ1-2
CASSLGARGTIRNYGYTF
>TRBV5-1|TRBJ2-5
CASSLKGTQYF
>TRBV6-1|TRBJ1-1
CASSSRTEAFF
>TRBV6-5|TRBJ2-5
CASSYFGAGETQYF
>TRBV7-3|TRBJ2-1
CASSIEGVSWDEQFF
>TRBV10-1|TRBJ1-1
CASSEFPGFAEAFF
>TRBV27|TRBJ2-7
CASSLGFSYEQYF